The clone carrying this T cell receptor beta chain was detected only a few times. V was clipped by 5 bases and J by 3 bases, with 13 bases between them. The CDR3 has 14 residues. Total RNA extracted from each sample amounted to at least 5 micrograms. It was with a sample-barcoded 5' primer and a J-beta primer mix that a second PCR of about 6 to 11 cycles was run. One entry per CDR3 protein, called by TCRdb with MiXCR from the 5' RACE reads. The sample contains 1.5 million to 2 million distinct CDR3 sequences, approximately 32% of which appear only once. These data are taken from a study of blood T cells in healthy people across ages.

The rearrangement uses TRBV12-3 or TRBV12-4 and TRBJ2-5, with D perhaps TRBD1 or TRBD2 (5 bases each). The material sequenced was blood. This sequence originates from a woman in her 30s in good health. The CDR3 region is CASSAPGAEETQYF. The CDR3 region has the DNA TGTGCCAGCAGTGCTCCCGGGGCCGAAGAGACCCAGTACTTC.